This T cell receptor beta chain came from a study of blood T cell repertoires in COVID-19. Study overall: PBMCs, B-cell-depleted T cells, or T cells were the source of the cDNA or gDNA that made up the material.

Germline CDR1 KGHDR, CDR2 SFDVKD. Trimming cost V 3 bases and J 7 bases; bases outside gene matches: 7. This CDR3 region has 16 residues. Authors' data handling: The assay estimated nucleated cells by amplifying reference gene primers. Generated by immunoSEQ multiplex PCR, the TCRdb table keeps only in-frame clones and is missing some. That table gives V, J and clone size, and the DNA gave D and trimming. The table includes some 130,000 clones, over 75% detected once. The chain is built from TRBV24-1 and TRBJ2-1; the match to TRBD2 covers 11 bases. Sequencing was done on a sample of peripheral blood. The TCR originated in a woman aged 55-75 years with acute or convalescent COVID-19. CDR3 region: CATSDPGTSGVNEQFF. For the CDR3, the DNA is TGTGCCACCAGTGATCCGGGGACTAGCGGAGTAAATGAGCAGTTCTTC.